Described below is a single T cell receptor beta chain sequence and its context. Here immunoSEQ multiplex PCR was the method, and the copy in TCRdb shows in-frame clones only, minus some. Here the sample spans approximately 82,000 clones, 86% being singletons. The entry originates in a study of OX40 agonist ivuxolimab in advanced cancers. Study-wide background: The patients' treatment was ivuxolimab, an agonistic anti-OX40 (CD134) antibody.

J lost 9 bases, V lost 1 base, and 11 bases had no gene match. This CDR3 has 16 amino acids. Per the germline V gene, CDR1 is SGHRS and CDR2 is YFSETQ. The chain joins TRBV5-1 to TRBJ2-2; 8 bases map to TRBD2. The source material was CD4+ or CD8+ T cells sorted from blood, sampled in a trial of the OX40 agonist ivuxolimab. The receptor's source is an adult with an advanced solid tumor such as melanoma, head and neck, liver or kidney cancer. This CDR3 is CASSLNAGGQHRELFF. In nucleotides, the CDR3 is TGCGCCAGCAGCTTGAACGCGGGGGGCCAACACCGGGAGCTGTTTTTT.